This record concerns one T cell receptor beta chain sequence. This specimen belongs to a study of blood T cell repertoires in COVID-19. Across the study: Samples representing acute and convalescent COVID-19 were sourced from the United States, Italy and Spain. In each case, the material was cDNA or gDNA derived from T cells, B-cell-depleted T cells, or PBMCs.

Unmatched junction bases numbered 2, after V lost 5 bases and J lost 3 bases. In germline, CDR1 is SEHNR, CDR2 FQNEAQ (reference sequence). The CDR3 length is 13 residues. In the original workflow: Amplification from reference gene primers served as the basis for estimated nucleated cell counts. Generated by immunoSEQ multiplex PCR, the TCRdb table keeps only in-frame clones and is missing some. That table gives V, J and clone size, and the DNA gave D and trimming. The profile covers some 90,000 clones, with 86% appearing a single time and 1.2% taken by the ten largest. Sequenced material: peripheral blood. The rearrangement uses TRBV7-9 and TRBJ2-3, with TRBD1 matching 7 bases. The clonotype comes from a man older than 75 with active or convalescent COVID-19. The CDR3 here is CASSPGGTDTQYF. CDR3 nucleotides: TGTGCCAGCAGCCCAGGGGGTACAGATACGCAGTATTTT.